The sequence of this TCR beta chain was determined in a study of blood T cell repertoires in COVID-19. Across the study: PBMCs, B-cell-depleted T cells, or T cells provided the cDNA or gDNA that made up the material.

This clone was found a few times. TCRdb keeps only in-frame clones here, not all; method: immunoSEQ multiplex PCR. Here the sample spans 130,000 to 150,000 clones, about 82% being singletons. V was trimmed by 1 base and J by 4 bases, leaving 13 bases between them. This CDR3 region has 16 residues. CDR1 is LGHNA, CDR2 YSLEER, per germline. The clonotype originates from a woman aged 40 to 55 with active or convalescent COVID-19. Sequencing was performed on peripheral blood. The chain joins TRBV4-3 to TRBJ2-2, with D possibly TRBD2 on 6 matching bases. The CDR3 sequence: CASSQARRGGTGELFF. Here the CDR3 DNA reads TGCGCCAGCAGCCAAGCGAGGCGGGGTGGCACCGGGGAGCTGTTTTTT.